This section outlines one T cell receptor beta chain sequence together with its context. V was clipped by 4 bases and J by 6 bases; unmatched bases: 7. From germline, CDR1 is SGHRS and CDR2 YFSETQ. The CDR3 covers 14 residues. This entry belongs to a study of cytomegalovirus exposure and HLA in healthy donors. In the study overall: Ancestry clustering placed 70% to 90% of several hundred genotyped donors in the Caucasian-associated cluster.

The PCR was carried out with 60 Vbeta primers and 13 Jbeta primers. Generated by immunoSEQ multiplex PCR, the TCRdb table keeps only in-frame clones and is missing some. The sample yields 97,000 or so clones, 70% seen once. The genes are TRBV5-1 and TRBJ1-1, with 9 bases aligning to TRBD1. The clonotype was recovered from a man aged 45 to 65 in good health and CMV-seronegative. Sequencing input: PBMCs. Here the CDR3 reads CASSIGQGRAEAFF. CDR3 nucleotides: TGCGCCAGCAGCATTGGACAGGGGAGGGCTGAAGCTTTCTTT.